A selection of T cell receptor beta chains follows, all from one sample in a study of OX40 agonist ivuxolimab in advanced cancers. TCRdb's table, derived via immunoSEQ multiplex PCR, lists solely in-frame clones and lacks some. The sample records about 96,000 clones, about 90% being singletons. The specimen was CD4+ or CD8+ T cells sorted from blood, collected in a trial of the OX40 agonist ivuxolimab. These receptors originate from an adult with an advanced solid tumor such as melanoma, head and neck, liver or kidney cancer. Each CDR3 is given with its conserved first and last residue. Fields, in order: clone size, V gene, CDR3 protein. A row's size may be missing; if present it is once, few, many or a size class.

clone_size: -
v_call: TRBV7-8
cdr3_aa: CASRRRVDTGELFF

clone_size: -
v_call: TRBV5-1
cdr3_aa: CASSLFGRNTEAFF

clone_size: -
v_call: TRBV12-2
cdr3_aa: CASRPGGAGTGGREQYF

clone_size: -
v_call: TRBV7-2
cdr3_aa: CASSLGTDLGYTF

clone_size: -
v_call: TRBV18
cdr3_aa: CASSPGMQYGYTF

clone_size: -
v_call: TRBV27
cdr3_aa: CASSSQGTRLAGGGSSYEQYF

clone_size: once
v_call: TRBV25-1
cdr3_aa: CASSVTGGETQYF

clone_size: -
v_call: TRBV11-3
cdr3_aa: CASSLAGRNTEAFF

clone_size: -
v_call: TRBV7-9
cdr3_aa: CASSSTGTGNEKLFF

clone_size: -
v_call: TRBV5-1
cdr3_aa: CASVTGTGSTEAFF

clone_size: -
v_call: TRBV6-6
cdr3_aa: CASSLTANTEAFF

clone_size: -
v_call: TRBV18
cdr3_aa: CASSPQSGGDQPQHF

clone_size: -
v_call: TRBV19
cdr3_aa: CASSPWGTAYYEQYF

clone_size: -
v_call: TRBV11-3
cdr3_aa: CASSVSGYNEQFF

clone_size: -
v_call: TRBV19
cdr3_aa: CASSTRGGLPYEQYF

clone_size: once
v_call: TRBV7-2
cdr3_aa: CASSPGLAGIAYEQYF

clone_size: -
v_call: TRBV9
cdr3_aa: CASSVGVAGDPWEETQYF

clone_size: -
v_call: TRBV28
cdr3_aa: CAIDNGGFGNQPQHF

clone_size: -
v_call: TRBV9
cdr3_aa: CASSVGIRDNNYGYTF

clone_size: -
v_call: TRBV28
cdr3_aa: CASSPRDRQGAAAKNIQYF

clone_size: -
v_call: TRBV5-1
cdr3_aa: CASSVLPTGELFF

clone_size: few
v_call: TRBV5-1
cdr3_aa: CASSGGQDYEQYF

clone_size: -
v_call: TRBV30
cdr3_aa: CAWRRPSGGGETQYF

clone_size: -
v_call: TRBV19
cdr3_aa: CASSRGDSFNEQFF

clone_size: -
v_call: TRBV28
cdr3_aa: CASSPSGTGGTEAFF

clone_size: -
v_call: TRBV27
cdr3_aa: CASSSVIGELFF

clone_size: -
v_call: TRBV7-2
cdr3_aa: CASSLGDSGSVSQYF

clone_size: -
v_call: TRBV19
cdr3_aa: CASTIPPPSVYGYTF

clone_size: -
v_call: TRBV9
cdr3_aa: CASSVKGSLGEQYF

clone_size: -
v_call: TRBV29-1
cdr3_aa: CSVELPRGPQYF

clone_size: -
v_call: TRBV18
cdr3_aa: CASSPSGGTYEQYF

clone_size: -
v_call: TRBV7-2
cdr3_aa: CASSLAKFGQGDTGELFF

clone_size: -
v_call: TRBV7-2
cdr3_aa: CASSLRVAGQETQYF

clone_size: -
v_call: TRBV18
cdr3_aa: CASSPSGQRLEIGYTF

clone_size: -
v_call: TRBV7-2
cdr3_aa: CASSLGLAIETQYF

clone_size: -
v_call: TRBV6-1
cdr3_aa: CASSEEWTGHQPQHF

clone_size: -
v_call: TRBV28
cdr3_aa: CASSAPYLGGSAYNEQFF

clone_size: -
v_call: TRBV7-8
cdr3_aa: CASSYRDYKNIQYF

clone_size: -
v_call: TRBV7-3
cdr3_aa: CASSRTVAGELFF

clone_size: -
v_call: TRBV19
cdr3_aa: CASSTAADAMEQYF

clone_size: -
v_call: TRBV9
cdr3_aa: CASSVDGLAKNIQYF

clone_size: -
v_call: TRBV30
cdr3_aa: CAWSVRRTGFGNTIYF

clone_size: -
v_call: TRBV6-1
cdr3_aa: CASSGGRDTGELFF

clone_size: -
v_call: TRBV19
cdr3_aa: CASSSGRVSYEQYF

clone_size: -
v_call: TRBV18
cdr3_aa: CASSPRQGRDEKLFF

clone_size: -
v_call: TRBV5-4
cdr3_aa: CASSPGQRNEKLFF

clone_size: -
v_call: TRBV5-5
cdr3_aa: CASARDRENTEAFF

clone_size: -
v_call: TRBV19
cdr3_aa: CASTLGTTARTQYF

clone_size: -
v_call: TRBV19
cdr3_aa: CASSIGSGTGLREQYF

clone_size: -
v_call: TRBV11-3
cdr3_aa: CASSPRDGGGRDEQFF

clone_size: -
v_call: TRBV11-2
cdr3_aa: CASSKGNLGSGNTIYF

clone_size: -
v_call: TRBV6-6
cdr3_aa: CASSYSGQGANTIYF

clone_size: -
v_call: TRBV2
cdr3_aa: CASSYRPKETQYF

clone_size: -
v_call: TRBV5-4
cdr3_aa: CASSLGQGAPGTEAFF

clone_size: -
v_call: TRBV7-9
cdr3_aa: CASSLDLVYGYTF

clone_size: few
v_call: TRBV4-3
cdr3_aa: CASSQNTGSTNEKLFF